The sequence of this T cell receptor beta chain was determined in a study of blood T cell repertoires in COVID-19. Overall study context: Acute and convalescent COVID-19 specimens originated in the United States, Italy and Spain. T cells, B-cell-depleted T cells, or PBMCs supplied cDNA or gDNA.

How the authors handled the data: For nucleated cells, counts were estimated from reference gene primer amplification. The method was immunoSEQ multiplex PCR; TCRdb's version includes in-frame clones alone and lacks a portion of them. For V, J and clone size, that table is used; D and trimming come from the DNA. There are a few hundred thousand clones in the sample; roughly 90% occur only once, and around 18% lies in the top ten. Cohorts were determined from participant-reported clinical history. Sequences were obtained from PBMCs or T cells enriched from blood (not recorded which). The TCR sequence derives from a young woman who had recovered from COVID-19.

In DNA, the CDR3 is TGTGCCAGCAGTCCTCGACAGGGAGTTAGGGATGGCTACACCTTC. It encodes CASSPRQGVRDGYTF. V gene TRBV6-5 combines with J gene TRBJ1-2, with 7 nucleotides matching TRBD1. CDR1 is MNHEY and CDR2 is SVGAGI in the germline V gene. The CDR3 contains 15 residues. The trim removed 5 bases at V and 6 bases at J, leaving 12 bases unmatched.